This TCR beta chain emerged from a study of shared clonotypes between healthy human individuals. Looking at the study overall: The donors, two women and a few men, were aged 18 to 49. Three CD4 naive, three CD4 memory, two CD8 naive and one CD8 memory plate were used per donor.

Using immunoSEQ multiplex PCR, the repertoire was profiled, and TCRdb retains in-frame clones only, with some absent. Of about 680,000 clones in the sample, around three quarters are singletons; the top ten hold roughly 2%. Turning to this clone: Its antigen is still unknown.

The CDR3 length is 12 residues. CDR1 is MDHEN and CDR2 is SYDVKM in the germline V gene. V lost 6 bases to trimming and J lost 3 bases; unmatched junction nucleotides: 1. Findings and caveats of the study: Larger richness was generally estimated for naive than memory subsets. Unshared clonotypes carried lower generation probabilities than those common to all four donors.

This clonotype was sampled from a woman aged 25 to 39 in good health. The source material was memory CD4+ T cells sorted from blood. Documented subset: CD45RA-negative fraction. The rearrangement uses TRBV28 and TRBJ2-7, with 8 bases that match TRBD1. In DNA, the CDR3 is TGTGCCAGCAGGGACAGGGTCTACGAGCAGTACTTC. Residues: CASRDRVYEQYF. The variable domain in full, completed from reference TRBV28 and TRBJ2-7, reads DVKVTQSSRYLVKRTGEKVFLECVQDMDHENMFWYRQDPGLGLRLIYFSYDVKMKEKGDIPEGYSVSREKKERFSLILESASTNQTSMYLCASRDRVYEQYFGPGTRLTVT.